A single sample gave rise to the 23 T cell receptor beta chains below, sequenced in a study of OX40 agonist ivuxolimab in advanced cancers. Sequenced by immunoSEQ multiplex PCR; TCRdb stores in-frame clones only, minus some. Counted here are 90,000 to 130,000 clones, 75% to 95% occurring once; the ten biggest clones make up over 0.6%. This material consisted of CD4+ or CD8+ T cells sorted from blood, taken in a trial of the OX40 agonist ivuxolimab. The receptors originated from an adult with an advanced solid tumor such as melanoma, head and neck, liver or kidney cancer.

The genes are TRBV10-1 and TRBJ2-3; D unresolved. Germline V gives CDR1 WNHNN, CDR2 SYGVQD (reference sequence). The V and J ends lost 5 bases and 4 bases respectively, with 10 bases between them. The CDR3 spans 13 residues. The CDR3 DNA follows: TGCGCCAGCAGTCAGGCCCCCCCAGATACGCAGTATTTT. Translating it yields CASSQAPPDTQYF.

This sequence joins TRBV9 and TRBJ2-3; TRBD2 is a possible D gene (6 bases). The V end lost 3 bases, the J end lost 0 bases, and 11 bases lay between the germline ends. The germline gives CDR1 SGDLS, CDR2 YYNGEE. The CDR3 consists of 15 residues. CDR3 bases: TGTGCCAGCAGCGGGAGGGGCGGTAGCACAGATACGCAGTATTTT. This translates into CASSGRGGSTDTQYF.

This rearrangement joins TRBV6-5 to TRBJ2-3; possibly TRBD1 or TRBD2 for D (5 bases each). V was cut by 1 base and J by 0 bases, with 11 bases left in between. This CDR3 has 16 residues. The germline V gene has CDR1 MNHEY and CDR2 SVGAGI. CDR3 loop: CASSYLGDFSTDTQYF. The CDR3 nucleotides are TGTGCCAGCAGTTACTTGGGGGATTTTAGCACAGATACGCAGTATTTT.

The genes are TRBV5-4 and TRBJ1-1, with unresolved D. This CDR3 has 14 amino acids. The germline V gene encodes CDR1 SGHNT and CDR2 YYREEE (reference sequence). V shed 2 bases and J shed 1 base, with 9 bases lying between them. The CDR3 loop reads CASSFASANTEAFF. CDR3 sequence (DNA): TGTGCCAGCAGCTTCGCCAGCGCGAACACTGAAGCTTTCTTT.

The genes are TRBV7-8 and TRBJ1-1; D unresolved. Germline V lookup: CDR1 SGHVS, CDR2 FQNEAQ. V was shortened by 4 bases and J by 4 bases, with 7 bases between the two germline ends. The CDR3 has 12 amino acids. This CDR3 reads CASSSHLTEAFF. The CDR3 DNA is TGTGCCAGCAGCTCCCACCTCACTGAAGCTTTCTTT.

The chain has TRBV11-2 and TRBJ1-2; D is perhaps TRBD1 (5 bases). V shed 3 bases and J shed 6 bases, with 11 bases lying between them. This CDR3 is 13 amino acids long. The germline gives CDR1 SGHAT, CDR2 FQNNGV. CDR3 sequence reads: CASSFTGRDGYTF. CDR3 DNA: TGTGCCAGCAGCTTTACGGGACGCGATGGCTACACCTTC.

The chain employs TRBV6-6 and TRBJ2-7; the D call may be TRBD1 or TRBD2 (5 bases each). Trimming took off 4 bases at V and 12 bases at J, with 16 bases between the two ends. The CDR3 has 12 residues. CDR1 is MNHNY, CDR2 SVGAGI, per germline (reference sequence). The CDR3 nucleotides read TGTGCCAGCAGTTCCGGGACCTATAAACGGTACTTC. It translates to CASSSGTYKRYF.

V gene TRBV18 combines with J gene TRBJ2-5, with 7 bases lining up with TRBD2. V was pared by 6 bases and J by 4 bases, with 11 bases of the junction left unmatched. Germline V gene lookup returns CDR1 KGHSH and CDR2 LQKENI. The CDR3 contains 15 residues. The CDR3 DNA follows: TGTGCCAGCTCTCCGGGGGAGGGCCACGCAGAGACCCAGTACTTC. Translated, it gives CASSPGEGHAETQYF.

The rearrangement uses TRBV6-5 and TRBJ2-7; a weak D match, TRBD1 (5 bases). Trimming cost V 2 bases and J 2 bases, with 7 bases left between them. The CDR3 is made up of 13 amino acids. From germline, CDR1 is MNHEY and CDR2 SVGAGI. Here the CDR3 reads CASSYPGTYEQYF. For the CDR3, the DNA is TGTGCCAGCAGTTACCCAGGGACCTACGAGCAGTACTTC.

The chain is built from TRBV9 and TRBJ1-2; D uncertain. The ends were cut back, 4 bases at V and 5 bases at J, with 6 bases in the middle. Germline lookup yields CDR1 SGDLS and CDR2 YYNGEE. This CDR3 region has 11 residues. This chain's CDR3 is CASSRGYGYTF. The CDR3 DNA sequence: TGTGCCAGCAGCCGCGGGTATGGCTACACCTTC.

The chain uses TRBV18 and TRBJ2-1; 8 bases align to TRBD1. This CDR3 is 14 amino acids long. The V gene's germline CDR1 is KGHSH and CDR2 LQKENI. V was clipped by 2 bases and J by 5 bases; unmatched bases: 2. CDR3 DNA sequence: TGTGCCAGCTCACCATCGGGACAGGACAATGAGCAGTTCTTC. Translating gives CASSPSGQDNEQFF.

This sequence joins TRBV18 and TRBJ2-2; no clear D. The V and J ends lost 2 bases and 5 bases respectively, with 6 bases between them. Germline V gene sequence: CDR1 KGHSH, CDR2 LQKENI. The CDR3 contains 13 residues. For the CDR3, the DNA is TGTGCCAGCTCACCATCGGGTACCGGGGAGCTGTTTTTT. Protein: CASSPSGTGELFF.

The rearrangement joins TRBV11-3 to TRBJ2-1; D gene unclear. CDR3 length: 15 residues. V lost 1 base and J 4 bases, leaving 11 bases between the germline ends. Germline lookup yields CDR1 SGHNT and CDR2 YENEEA. CDR3 in DNA: TGTGCCAGCAGCTTAGCAGGCAGTCTATACAATGAGCAGTTCTTC. Its protein is CASSLAGSLYNEQFF.

There are a few counts of this clone. CDR3 sequence (DNA): TGTGCCAGCGTCTCAGGGGCTGAAGCTTTCTTT. It yields the protein CASVSGAEAFF. The chain employs TRBV2 and TRBJ1-1, with TRBD1 as a possible D gene (6 bases). CDR1 SNHLY and CDR2 FYNNEI come from the germline V gene. Trimming removed 8 bases from V and 6 bases from J, with 10 bases in between. This CDR3 region has 11 residues.

The J gene is TRBJ2-4, the V gene TRBV27; D possibly uses TRBD1 or TRBD2 (5 bases each). Trimming cost V 6 bases and J 6 bases, with 18 bases left between them. Germline CDR1 reads MNHEY; CDR2 reads SMNVEV (reference sequence). This CDR3 has 15 residues. The CDR3 spells CASRPLGDPRNIQYF. The CDR3 coding sequence is TGTGCCAGCAGGCCCCTGGGGGATCCAAGAAACATTCAGTACTTC.

This chain uses TRBV18 with TRBJ2-2; D uncertain. CDR1 is KGHSH, CDR2 LQKENI, per germline. With 1 base removed from V and 3 bases from J, the gap between germline ends came to 6 bases. The CDR3 spans 14 residues. CDR3 coding DNA: TGTGCCAGCTCACCACGTGGGTACACCGGGGAGCTGTTTTTT. Its translation is CASSPRGYTGELFF.

This chain connects TRBV10-3 to TRBJ2-5; 7 bases are a match to TRBD2. The ends lost 4 bases at V and 5 bases at J; junction bases unmatched: 4. The germline V gene encodes CDR1 ENHRY and CDR2 SYGVKD. This CDR3 contains 13 residues. The CDR3 DNA sequence: TGTGCCATCAGTGGGGGGGGACCGGAGACCCAGTACTTC. It specifies CAISGGGPETQYF.

V and J are TRBV19 and TRBJ2-2; D is possibly TRBD1 (5 bases). The CDR3 has 15 residues. Trimming removed 6 bases at V and 4 bases at J, with 15 bases between. From germline, CDR1 is LNHDA and CDR2 SQIVND (reference sequence). For the CDR3, the DNA is TGTGCCAGTAGCTCCCAAGGGGTGGTCACCGGGGAGCTGTTTTTT. It translates to CASSSQGVVTGELFF.

The chain carries TRBV12-5 and TRBJ1-5; 8 bases map to TRBD1. The V gene end was trimmed by 5 bases and the J gene end by 4 bases; junction bases not matched to a gene: 7. This CDR3 comprises 15 residues. Germline assignment: CDR1 LGHNT and CDR2 FRNRAP. In DNA, the CDR3 is TGTGCTAGTGGTCTCCGGACAGGGTCGAATCAGCCCCAGCATTTT. Residues: CASGLRTGSNQPQHF.

The J gene is TRBJ2-7, the V gene TRBV6-6; 8 nucleotides align to TRBD1. The germline V gene encodes CDR1 MNHNY and CDR2 SVGAGI (reference sequence). The V gene end was trimmed by 8 bases and the J gene end by 9 bases; junction bases not matched to a gene: 6. This CDR3 has 11 amino acids. The CDR3 DNA follows: TGTGCCAGCGGACAGGGAGGCGGGCAGTACTTC. It encodes CASGQGGGQYF.

The V call is TRBV11-3, the J call TRBJ2-1; TRBD2 aligns across 15 bases. After removal of 3 bases from V and 8 bases from J, the junction contained 8 bases not matched to a gene. This CDR3 region has 17 residues. CDR1 and CDR2 (germline): SGHNT, YENEEA. The CDR3: CASSLRTSGRGWDEQFF. For the CDR3, the DNA is TGTGCCAGCAGCTTGAGGACTAGCGGGAGGGGTTGGGATGAGCAGTTCTTC.

The genes are TRBV13 and TRBJ2-3; 7 bases fit TRBD2. CDR1 and CDR2 from the germline V gene are PRHDT and FYEKMQ (reference sequence). This CDR3 contains 16 residues. V lost 1 base, J lost 6 bases, and 10 bases stayed unmatched. CDR3: CASSLDFAGAPDTQYF. Written as DNA, the CDR3 is TGTGCCAGCAGCTTAGATTTTGCGGGAGCGCCGGATACGCAGTATTTT.

The V and J genes are TRBV5-1 and TRBJ2-6, with D perhaps given as TRBD1 or TRBD2 (5 bases each). CDR1 is SGHRS and CDR2 is YFSETQ in the germline V gene. V dropped 5 bases and J dropped 1 base, with 16 bases sitting between them. CDR3 length: 17 residues. The CDR3 is CASRPTGQASGANVLTF. CDR3 coding DNA: TGCGCCAGCAGACCGACGGGGCAGGCGTCTGGGGCCAACGTCCTGACTTTC.